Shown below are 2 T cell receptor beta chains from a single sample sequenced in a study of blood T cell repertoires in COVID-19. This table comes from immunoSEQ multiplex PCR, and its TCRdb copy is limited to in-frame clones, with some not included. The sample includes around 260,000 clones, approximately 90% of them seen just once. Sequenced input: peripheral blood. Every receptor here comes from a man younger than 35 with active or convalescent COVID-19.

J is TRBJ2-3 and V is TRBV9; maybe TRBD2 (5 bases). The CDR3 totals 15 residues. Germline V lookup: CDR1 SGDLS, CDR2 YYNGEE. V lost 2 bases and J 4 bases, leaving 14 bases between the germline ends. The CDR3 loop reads CASSVLPSSADTQYF. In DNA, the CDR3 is TGTGCCAGCAGCGTCCTTCCTAGCTCGGCAGATACGCAGTATTTT.

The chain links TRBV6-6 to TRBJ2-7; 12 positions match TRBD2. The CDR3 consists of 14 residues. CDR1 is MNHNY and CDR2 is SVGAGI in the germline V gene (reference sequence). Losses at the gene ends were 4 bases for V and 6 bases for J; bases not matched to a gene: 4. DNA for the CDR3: TGTGCCAGCAGTTCGACTAGCGGGAGCGGCGAGCAGTACTTC. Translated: CASSSTSGSGEQYF.